The clone carrying this T cell receptor beta chain was counted at least ten times. Antigen unknown. The data are from a study of response to subunit inactivated influenza vaccine. General observations from the study: Few additional T cells are recruited per seasonal influenza vaccination, authors suggested.

V was clipped by 5 bases and J by 2 bases; unmatched bases: 8. The CDR3 is 16 residues long. CDR1 and CDR2 (germline): SGHTA, FQGNSA. TCRdb ran MiXCR on the RT-PCR reads and lists one entry per CDR3 protein. The sample records roughly 650,000 distinct CDR3 sequences, 13% to 15% being singletons. The rearrangement uses TRBV7-2 and TRBJ2-3, with 9 bases fitting TRBD2. The sequences come from PBMCs from blood, collected 14 to 15 days before vaccination. This TCR was sampled from a man in his fifties who received an inactivated influenza vaccine. The CDR3 sequence is CASSALTSGYTDTQYF. The CDR3 DNA reads as TGTGCCAGCAGCGCCTTGACTAGCGGTTACACAGATACGCAGTATTTT.